Listed below are T cell receptor beta chains from one sample, sequenced in a study of identical twins. In TCRdb, the 5' RACE reads were re-called with MiXCR into one record per CDR3 protein. The sample carries 400,000 or so distinct CDR3 sequences, roughly 9% recorded once. What was sequenced was naive T cells sorted from blood. The receptors were sampled from a woman between 45 and 65 years old in good health. Both conserved end residues are part of each CDR3. A D gene is named only where the DNA matches it firmly. Some rows have no size entry. The others give once, few or many, or a class for an expanded clone.

>-|few|TRBV12-3/TRBV12-4|16|TRBJ2-3
TGTGCCAGCAGCCATCCGAGGAGCGGTAACACAGATACGCAGTATTTT
CASSHPRSGNTDTQYF
>TRBD1|-|TRBV9|14|TRBJ1-1
TGTGCCAGCAGCGCTCCCGGGACAGAGTCCGAAGCTTTCTTT
CASSAPGTESEAFF
>TRBD1|few|TRBV3-1|16|TRBJ1-2
TGTGCCAGCAGTAAAACCCCCGGGACAGAACTATATGGCTACACCTTC
CASSKTPGTELYGYTF
>-|many|TRBV9|15|TRBJ2-1
TGTGCCAGCAGCGTAGCTTTCGGACGGAACAATGAGCAGTTCTTC
CASSVAFGRNNEQFF
>-|-|TRBV9|15|TRBJ2-7
TGTGCCAGCAGCGTAGGGAGTAGGGGTTGGGACGAGCAGTACTTC
CASSVGSRGWDEQYF
>-|-|TRBV5-1|11|TRBJ2-1
TGCGCCAGCAGCTTCTTGGGTGAGCAGTTCTTC
CASSFLGEQFF
>TRBD1|-|TRBV24-1|15|TRBJ2-5
TGTGCCACCAGTGATCGGACAGGGGCCCACGAGACCCAGTACTTC
CATSDRTGAHETQYF
>-|-|TRBV10-2|19|TRBJ2-5
TGCGCCAGCAGTGAGAGGGGACAGGGTTTAGCGGGAGCTCGAGAGACCCAGTACTTC
CASSERGQGLAGARETQYF
>-|many|TRBV6-5|12|TRBJ2-7
TGTGCCAGCAGTTACTCGACAGGTACTCCGTACTTC
CASSYSTGTPYF
>TRBD1|few|TRBV4-1|17|TRBJ1-1
TGCGCCAGCAGCCAGCGGGACAGGGGTGCCTTGAACACTGAAGCTTTCTTT
CASSQRDRGALNTEAFF
>TRBD1|many|TRBV28|16|TRBJ2-1
TGTGCCAGCAGTTTGGGGGGGACAGGGCCCTACAATGAGCAGTTCTTC
CASSLGGTGPYNEQFF
>-|many|TRBV27|15|TRBJ1-2
TGTGCCAGCAGTTTAGATGGGGGGCAATTTGGTGGCTACACCTTC
CASSLDGGQFGGYTF
>-|few|TRBV29-1|14|TRBJ2-5
TGCAGCGTTGTCACGCCGATGTACCAAGAGACCCAGTACTTC
CSVVTPMYQETQYF
>-|few|TRBV5-1|14|TRBJ2-1
TGCGCCAGCAGCTTGGAACTAGCAGTCCATGAGCAGTTCTTC
CASSLELAVHEQFF
>-|many|TRBV10-2|16|TRBJ2-1
TGCGCCAGCAGTGAACTAGGCCCCCCGGCCTACAATGAGCAGTTCTTC
CASSELGPPAYNEQFF
>-|many|TRBV11-1|15|TRBJ1-1
TGTGCCAGCAGCTTAGTCCCCTATCGGGACACTGAAGCTTTCTTT
CASSLVPYRDTEAFF
>-|many|TRBV20-1|12|TRBJ2-3
TGCAGTGCTAGAGAAGGACCAGATACGCAGTATTTT
CSAREGPDTQYF
>TRBD2|-|TRBV3-1|15|TRBJ2-3
TGTGCCAGCAGTCAGCGGGAGGATAGCACAGATACGCAGTATTTT
CASSQREDSTDTQYF
>TRBD2|few|TRBV20-1|17|TRBJ2-3
TGCAGTGCCAGGACTGTAGCGGGCGGGGCGAGCACAGATACGCAGTATTTT
CSARTVAGGASTDTQYF
>-|-|TRBV20-1|13|TRBJ2-7
TGCAGTGCCCGGGACAACAGGGTTTACGAGCAGTACTTC
CSARDNRVYEQYF
>-|few|TRBV12-3/TRBV12-4|12|TRBJ2-1
TGTGCCAGCCTTGGGTTCGACAATGAGCAGTTCTTC
CASLGFDNEQFF
>-|many|TRBV7-9|13|TRBJ2-5
TGTGCCATTCCCCGAGGGCGCGAAGAGACCCAGTACTTC
CAIPRGREETQYF
>-|-|TRBV12-3/TRBV12-4|14|TRBJ1-5
TGTGCCAGCAGTGTGCAGGGTTCCAATCAGCCCCAGCATTTT
CASSVQGSNQPQHF
>TRBD1|-|TRBV20-1|12|TRBJ2-5
TGCAGTGCCCAGGACAGGGCGAAGACCCAGTACTTC
CSAQDRAKTQYF
>-|-|TRBV12-3/TRBV12-4|18|TRBJ1-2
TGTGCCAGCAGTGAGAGGAGGGGCGGACGAGGTAGAGGCTATGGCTACACCTTC
CASSERRGGRGRGYGYTF
>-|-|TRBV7-3|15|TRBJ2-2
TGTGCCAGCAGCTTAGGGACTGTTCACACCGGGGAGCTGTTTTTT
CASSLGTVHTGELFF
>TRBD1|few|TRBV5-1|17|TRBJ1-1
TGCGCCAGCAGTTCGGGACAGCTTTCCTCCATGAACACTGAAGCTTTCTTT
CASSSGQLSSMNTEAFF